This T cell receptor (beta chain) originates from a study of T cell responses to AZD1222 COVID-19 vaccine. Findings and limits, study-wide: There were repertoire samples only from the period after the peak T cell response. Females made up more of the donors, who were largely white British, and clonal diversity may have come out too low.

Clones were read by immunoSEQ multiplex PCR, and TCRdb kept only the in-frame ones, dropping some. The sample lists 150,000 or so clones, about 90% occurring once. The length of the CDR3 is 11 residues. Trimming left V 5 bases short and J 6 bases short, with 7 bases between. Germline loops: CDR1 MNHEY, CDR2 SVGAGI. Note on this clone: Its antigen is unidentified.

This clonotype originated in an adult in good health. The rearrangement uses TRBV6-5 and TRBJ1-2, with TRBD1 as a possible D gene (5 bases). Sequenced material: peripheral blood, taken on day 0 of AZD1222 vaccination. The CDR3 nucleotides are TGTGCCAGCAGTCAGGGAAATGGCTACACCTTC. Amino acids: CASSQGNGYTF.